Sequencing of this T cell receptor (beta chain) was carried out in a study of blood T cell repertoires in COVID-19. The germline CDR1 and CDR2 sequences are MNHEY and SVGAGI. V gave up 5 bases and J gave up 8 bases, with 10 bases separating them. The CDR3 spans 12 residues. Original data processing: How many nucleated cells were present was estimated from reference gene primer amplification. Assay used: immunoSEQ multiplex PCR; TCRdb lists only in-frame clones, some missing. Clone size and the V and J calls come from that table; the DNA yielded D and trimming. The profile covers roughly 150,000 clones, with 80% to 85% appearing a single time and roughly 9% taken by the ten largest.

This receptor was taken from a woman aged 80 or over with active or convalescent COVID-19. The specimen was peripheral blood. The genes are TRBV6-5 and TRBJ1-5, with D hard to call. The CDR3, as DNA: TGTGCCAGCAGTCGACCCCGGGAGCCCCAGCATTTT. It yields the protein CASSRPREPQHF.